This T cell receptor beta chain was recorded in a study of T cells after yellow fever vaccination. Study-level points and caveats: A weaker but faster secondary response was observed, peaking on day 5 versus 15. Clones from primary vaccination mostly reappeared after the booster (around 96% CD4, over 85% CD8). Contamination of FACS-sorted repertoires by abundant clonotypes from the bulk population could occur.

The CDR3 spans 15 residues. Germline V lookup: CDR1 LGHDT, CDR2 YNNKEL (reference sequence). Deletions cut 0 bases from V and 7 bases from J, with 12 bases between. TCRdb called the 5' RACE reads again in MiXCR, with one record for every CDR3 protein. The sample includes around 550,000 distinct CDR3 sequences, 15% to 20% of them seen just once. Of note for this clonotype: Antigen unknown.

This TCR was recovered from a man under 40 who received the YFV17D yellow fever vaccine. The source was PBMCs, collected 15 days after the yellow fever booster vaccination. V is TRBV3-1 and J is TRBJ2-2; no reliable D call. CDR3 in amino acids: CASSQDASRHGELFF. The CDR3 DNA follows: TGTGCCAGCAGCCAAGATGCCTCTCGTCACGGGGAGCTGTTTTTT.